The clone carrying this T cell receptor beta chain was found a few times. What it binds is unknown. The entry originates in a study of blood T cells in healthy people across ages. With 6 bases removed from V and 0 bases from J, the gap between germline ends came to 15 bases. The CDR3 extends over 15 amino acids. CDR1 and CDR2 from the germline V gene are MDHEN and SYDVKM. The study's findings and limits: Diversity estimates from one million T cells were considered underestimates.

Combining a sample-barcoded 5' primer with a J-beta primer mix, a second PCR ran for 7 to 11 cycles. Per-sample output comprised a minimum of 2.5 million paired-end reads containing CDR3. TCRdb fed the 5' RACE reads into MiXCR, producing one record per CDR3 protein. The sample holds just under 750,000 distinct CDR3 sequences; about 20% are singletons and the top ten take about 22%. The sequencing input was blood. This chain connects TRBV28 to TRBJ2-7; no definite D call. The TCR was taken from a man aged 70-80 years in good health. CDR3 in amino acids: CASSVGRINSYEQYF. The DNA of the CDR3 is TGTGCCAGCAGCGTCGGTCGGATAAACTCCTACGAGCAGTACTTC.